This is a list of T cell receptor beta chains from one sample in a study of response to subunit inactivated influenza vaccine. TCRdb passed the RT-PCR reads through MiXCR, listing each CDR3 protein once. The data contain 860,000 or so distinct CDR3 sequences, 21% of them singletons. Sequencing was performed on PBMCs from blood, taken roughly 5 days after vaccination. Source of these receptors: a man over 45 who received an inactivated influenza vaccine. The CDR3 runs from the conserved cysteine through the conserved F or W. Each record gives: D gene, V gene, clone size, J gene, CDR3 protein, CDR3 DNA. The D gene is left open where the match is weak. Clone sizes are given selectively: once, few, many, or a class where the clone is expanded.

D: NA
V: TRBV29-1
size: many
J: TRBJ2-7
CDR3: CSVRARAYEQYF
DNA: NA

D: TRBD1
V: TRBV20-1
size: few
J: TRBJ2-7
CDR3: CSASTGSYEQYF
DNA: TGCAGTGCCTCGACAGGGTCCTACGAGCAGTACTTC

D: TRBD1
V: TRBV4-3
size: NA
J: TRBJ2-3
CDR3: CASSQTPGTGSTDTQYF
DNA: TGCGCCAGCAGCCAGACCCCCGGGACAGGTAGCACAGATACGCAGTATTTT

D: NA
V: TRBV20-1
size: few
J: TRBJ1-2
CDR3: CSARLLYGYTF
DNA: TGCAGTGCTAGGCTTCTTTATGGCTACACCTTC

D: TRBD2
V: TRBV5-1
size: few
J: TRBJ2-2
CDR3: CASSSTSGGSTGELFF
DNA: TGCGCCAGCAGCTCGACTAGCGGGGGGAGCACCGGGGAGCTGTTTTTT

D: TRBD2
V: TRBV4-3
size: NA
J: TRBJ2-1
CDR3: CASSQFPDLAGGHEQFF
DNA: TGCGCCAGCAGCCAATTTCCGGATCTAGCGGGAGGCCATGAGCAGTTCTTC

D: NA
V: TRBV5-1
size: NA
J: TRBJ2-1
CDR3: CASSLGPTGNNEQFF
DNA: TGCGCCAGCAGCTTGGGACCCACGGGCAACAATGAGCAGTTCTTC

D: TRBD1
V: TRBV28
size: NA
J: TRBJ1-2
CDR3: CASSTTLSGTGDYGYTF
DNA: TGTGCCAGCAGTACTACCCTCTCCGGGACAGGGGACTATGGCTACACCTTC

D: TRBD2
V: TRBV7-2
size: NA
J: TRBJ2-7
CDR3: CASSPEGLASYEQYF
DNA: TGTGCCAGCAGCCCCGAGGGACTAGCGTCCTACGAGCAGTACTTC

D: NA
V: TRBV21-1
size: NA
J: TRBJ2-7
CDR3: CASTSGTSGRRYEQYF
DNA: TGTGCCAGCACCTCAGGGACTAGCGGGAGAAGGTACGAGCAGTACTTC

D: NA
V: TRBV29-1
size: once
J: TRBJ1-5
CDR3: CSVEDLGSVEHQPQHF
DNA: TGCAGCGTTGAAGATCTTGGGTCCGTTGAACATCAGCCCCAGCATTTT

D: NA
V: TRBV4-1
size: few
J: TRBJ1-1
CDR3: CASSQDGRGQGWTTEAFF
DNA: TGCGCCAGCAGCCAAGATGGACGGGGGCAAGGGTGGACCACTGAAGCTTTCTTT

D: NA
V: TRBV28
size: many
J: TRBJ2-1
CDR3: CASSETPNNEQFF
DNA: TGTGCCAGCTCTGAGACACCGAACAATGAGCAGTTCTTC

D: TRBD2
V: TRBV10-3
size: NA
J: TRBJ2-3
CDR3: CAISATEVAGGLQTSTDTQYF
DNA: TGTGCCATCAGTGCTACCGAAGTAGCGGGGGGCCTACAGACTAGCACAGATACGCAGTATTTT

D: NA
V: TRBV12-3/TRBV12-4
size: NA
J: TRBJ2-2
CDR3: CASSAMGTGELFF
DNA: TGTGCCAGCAGCGCGATGGGGACCGGGGAGCTGTTTTTT

D: NA
V: TRBV24-1
size: NA
J: TRBJ2-5
CDR3: CATPGRKETQYF
DNA: TGTGCCACCCCGGGACGGAAAGAGACCCAGTACTTC

D: TRBD1
V: TRBV6-2/TRBV6-3
size: NA
J: TRBJ1-5
CDR3: CASSSDDRGLINQPQHF
DNA: TGTGCCAGCAGTTCCGATGACAGGGGGCTTATCAATCAGCCCCAGCATTTT

D: NA
V: TRBV6-2/TRBV6-3
size: NA
J: TRBJ1-5
CDR3: CASSNQGTQPQHF
DNA: TGTGCCAGCAGTAACCAGGGAACTCAGCCCCAGCATTTT

D: NA
V: TRBV12-3/TRBV12-4
size: NA
J: TRBJ2-4
CDR3: CASSLAGGHIQYF
DNA: TGTGCCAGCAGTTTAGCGGGGGGCCACATTCAGTACTTC

D: NA
V: TRBV12-3/TRBV12-4
size: few
J: TRBJ1-4
CDR3: CASREQGWGNEKLFF
DNA: TGTGCCAGCAGGGAACAGGGATGGGGGAATGAAAAACTGTTTTTT

D: TRBD1
V: TRBV27
size: NA
J: TRBJ1-5
CDR3: CASSSYYPGQLNQPQHF
DNA: TGTGCCAGCAGTTCGTACTACCCGGGACAGTTAAATCAGCCCCAGCATTTT

D: TRBD2
V: TRBV7-2
size: few
J: TRBJ2-1
CDR3: CASSLRGTINNEQFF
DNA: TGTGCCAGCAGCCTCCGCGGGACTATCAACAATGAGCAGTTCTTC

D: NA
V: TRBV6-2/TRBV6-3
size: NA
J: TRBJ2-7
CDR3: CASIPRLSTSYEQYF
DNA: TGTGCCAGCATCCCCCGACTCTCGACCTCCTACGAGCAGTACTTC

D: NA
V: TRBV4-3
size: few
J: TRBJ1-3
CDR3: CASSQGYGDTIYF
DNA: TGCGCCAGCAGCCAAGGTTATGGGGACACCATATATTTT

D: NA
V: TRBV28
size: few
J: TRBJ2-3
CDR3: CASSPVDSGLLDTQYF
DNA: TGTGCCAGCAGCCCCGTGGACAGCGGACTGTTGGATACGCAGTATTTT

D: NA
V: TRBV12-3/TRBV12-4
size: few
J: TRBJ1-1
CDR3: CASQQLNTEAFF
DNA: TGTGCCAGCCAGCAATTAAACACTGAAGCTTTCTTT

D: NA
V: TRBV11-1
size: few
J: TRBJ2-1
CDR3: CASSLREWGAYNEQFF
DNA: TGTGCCAGCAGCTTACGGGAGTGGGGGGCCTACAATGAGCAGTTCTTC

D: NA
V: TRBV20-1
size: NA
J: TRBJ2-1
CDR3: CSARDLNRVNEQFF
DNA: TGCAGTGCTAGAGATTTGAACAGGGTGAATGAGCAGTTCTTC